The entry that follows covers one T cell receptor beta chain sequence. Mixed chimerism was transient after nonmyeloablative marrow transplants from related graft donors. Unstimulated Tregs (CD4+CD25+CD127-) and CD4+CD25- non-Tregs were sorted from PBMCs. Generated by immunoSEQ multiplex PCR, the TCRdb table keeps only in-frame clones and is missing some. The sample holds tens of thousands of clones, roughly 93% seen once. This record comes from a study of Tregs in tolerant kidney transplant recipients. The V and J ends lost 1 base and 4 bases, in that order; junction bases with no gene match: 7. The CDR3 covers 17 residues. The germline gives CDR1 LGHNA, CDR2 YSLEER.

The chain employs TRBV4-3 and TRBJ2-3; 11 bases fit TRBD2. The receptor was derived from a human patient who received a combined kidney and bone marrow transplant. The graft donor may have given rise to some T cells. This sample comprised CD4+ T cells from blood (PBMCs), obtained 12 months after the transplant. The CDR3 sequence is CASSQAPGLAVPDTQYF. The DNA of the CDR3 is TGCGCCAGCAGCCAAGCACCGGGACTAGCGGTCCCAGATACGCAGTATTTT.